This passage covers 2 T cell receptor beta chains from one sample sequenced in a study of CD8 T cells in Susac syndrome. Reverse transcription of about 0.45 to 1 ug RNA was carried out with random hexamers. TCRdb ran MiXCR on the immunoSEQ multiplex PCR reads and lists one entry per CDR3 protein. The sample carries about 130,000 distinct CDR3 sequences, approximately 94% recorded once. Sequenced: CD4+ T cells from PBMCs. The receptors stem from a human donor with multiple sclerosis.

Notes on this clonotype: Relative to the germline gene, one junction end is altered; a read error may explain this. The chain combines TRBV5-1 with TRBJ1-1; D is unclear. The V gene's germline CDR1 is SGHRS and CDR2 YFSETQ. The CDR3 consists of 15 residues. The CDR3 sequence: CASSLDVIASPEAFF. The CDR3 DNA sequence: TGTGCCAGCAGCTTGGACGTAATCGCCTCTCCTGAAGCTTTCTTT. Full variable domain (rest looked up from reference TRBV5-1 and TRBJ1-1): KAGVTQTPRYLIKTRGQQVTLSCSPISGHRSVSWYQQTPGQGLQFLFEYFSETQRNKGNFPGRFSGRQFSNSRSEMNVSTLELGDSALYLCASSLDVIASPEAFFGQGTRLTVV.

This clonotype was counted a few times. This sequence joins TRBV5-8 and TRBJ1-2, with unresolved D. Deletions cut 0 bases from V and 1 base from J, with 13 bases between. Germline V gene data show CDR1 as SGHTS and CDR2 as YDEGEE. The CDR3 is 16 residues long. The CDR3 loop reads CASSLAGHSNNYGYTF. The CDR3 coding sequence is TGTGCCAGCAGCTTGGCCGGGCACTCTAATAACTATGGCTACACCTTC. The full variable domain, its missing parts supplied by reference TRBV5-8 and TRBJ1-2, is EAGVTQSPTHLIKTRGQQATLRCSPISGHTSVYWYQQALGLGLQFLLWYDEGEERNRGNFPPRFSGRQFPNYSSELNVNALELEDSALYLCASSLAGHSNNYGYTFGSGTRLTVV.